The source of this T cell receptor (beta chain) is a study of monozygotic twins with inflammatory bowel disease. Germline loops: CDR1 MNHEY, CDR2 SVGEGT. This CDR3 region has 16 residues. Reanalyzing the 5' RACE reads, TCRdb keeps one entry per CDR3 protein, without DNA. The repertoire table contains about 99,000 distinct CDR3 sequences. The rearrangement uses TRBV6-2 or TRBV6-3 and TRBJ2-7; the TRBD2 assignment by TCRdb is unverifiable without DNA. The specimen sequenced was blood. This clonotype was obtained from a human donor with ulcerative colitis or Crohn's disease, or a healthy co-twin of an affected twin (not recorded which). The CDR3 protein is CASSIGLAAGKYEQYF.